Listed below are T cell receptor beta chains from one sample, sequenced in a study of patients and donors after allogeneic stem cell transplantation. TCRdb independently ran MiXCR on the RT-PCR reads; one entry per CDR3 protein. The profile covers tens of thousands of distinct CDR3 sequences, with 26% appearing a single time and around 27% taken by the ten largest. The material sequenced was blood, either unsorted or a sorted T cell fraction (not recorded which). Receptors originate from a human donor who was either an allogeneic HSCT recipient or a stem cell or donor lymphocyte infusion donor (not recorded which). It is not recorded whose cells these are; they may come from a transplant donor. Each CDR3 is given with its conserved first and last residue. A D gene is named only where the DNA matches it firmly. The size field is filled for only some rows; it gives once, few, many or a size class.

V gene	D gene	clone size	CDR3 length	J gene	CDR3 protein	CDR3 DNA
TRBV7-9	.	few	17	TRBJ1-1	CASSFPLRTSPGGEAFF	TGTGCCAGCAGCTTCCCCCTTCGGACCAGCCCTGGGGGCGAAGCTTTCTTT
TRBV29-1	.	few	12	TRBJ1-4	CSVRSVNEKLFF	TGCAGCGTTCGCTCAGTTAATGAAAAACTGTTTTTT
TRBV7-2	.	.	15	TRBJ2-4	CASSVVEGAKNIQYF	TGTGCCAGCAGCGTGGTTGAGGGGGCCAAAAACATTCAGTACTTC
TRBV10-3	.	.	15	TRBJ1-5	CAISDRVQPHQPQHF	TGTGCCATCAGTGACAGGGTGCAGCCCCATCAGCCCCAGCATTTT
TRBV25-1	.	few	13	TRBJ1-2	CASTWEGNYGYTF	TGTGCCAGCACATGGGAGGGCAACTATGGCTACACCTTC
TRBV4-3	TRBD1	few	17	TRBJ2-1	CASSQLPGQGPINEQFF	TGCGCCAGCAGCCAGCTACCGGGACAGGGGCCCATCAATGAGCAGTTCTTC
TRBV5-1	TRBD2	medium-sized	14	TRBJ2-7	CASSFGTSSPEQYF	TGCGCCAGCAGCTTCGGGACTAGTTCGCCCGAGCAGTACTTC
TRBV30	TRBD1	.	13	TRBJ1-4	CAWGGQGVEKLFF	TGTGCCTGGGGCGGACAGGGCGTTGAAAAACTGTTTTTT
TRBV6-6	.	.	13	TRBJ2-1	CASTPRGYNEQFF	TGTGCCAGCACCCCGCGGGGCTACAATGAGCAGTTCTTC
TRBV5-1	.	.	14	TRBJ2-2	CASSRTGFTGELFF	TGCGCCAGCAGCCGCACAGGGTTCACCGGGGAGCTGTTTTTT
TRBV7-9	.	few	15	TRBJ2-7	CASSFRKGLSYEQYF	TGTGCCAGCAGCTTCAGAAAAGGGCTCTCCTACGAGCAGTACTTC
TRBV9	TRBD1	.	16	TRBJ1-1	CASSARFDRGHAEAFF	TGTGCCAGCAGCGCTCGTTTCGACAGGGGGCATGCTGAAGCTTTCTTT
TRBV10-3	TRBD2	.	16	TRBJ2-3	CAISDLGLAGGGTQYF	TGTGCCATCAGTGACCTTGGACTAGCGGGAGGGGGCACGCAGTATTTT
TRBV20-1	TRBD1	many	12	TRBJ1-2	CSARDRSYGYTF	TGCAGTGCTAGGGACAGGAGCTATGGCTACACCTTC
TRBV25-1	TRBD1	once	13	TRBJ1-1	CASSEAGGDEAFF	TGTGCCAGCAGTGAGGCAGGGGGCGATGAAGCTTTCTTT
TRBV30	.	.	15	TRBJ2-7	CAWSVHRVLSYEQYF	TGTGCCTGGAGTGTACATAGGGTCCTATCCTACGAGCAGTACTTC
TRBV12-3/TRBV12-4	.	many	13	TRBJ2-1	CAIRTSSYNEQFF	TGTGCCATCCGGACGAGCTCCTACAATGAGCAGTTCTTC
TRBV12-3/TRBV12-4	TRBD2	.	16	TRBJ2-1	CASSPLAGKTYNEQFF	TGTGCCAGCAGTCCCCTAGCGGGTAAAACCTACAATGAGCAGTTCTTC
TRBV10-3	.	few	14	TRBJ1-3	CAISERGPGNTIYF	TGTGCCATCAGTGAGAGGGGCCCTGGAAACACCATATATTTT
TRBV18	.	.	13	TRBJ2-2	CASSPRGIGELFF	TGTGCCAGCTCACCACGGGGGATCGGGGAGCTGTTTTTT
TRBV7-2	.	.	14	TRBJ2-3	CASSLGRGPDTQYF	TGTGCCAGCAGCTTAGGGAGAGGGCCAGATACGCAGTATTTT
TRBV30	.	.	12	TRBJ1-3	CAYRTGGNTIYF	TGTGCCTATAGGACCGGTGGAAACACCATATATTTT
TRBV12-3/TRBV12-4	.	.	14	TRBJ2-5	CASSFQGHQETQYF	TGTGCCAGCAGTTTCCAGGGTCACCAAGAGACCCAGTACTTC
TRBV7-9	.	few	16	TRBJ1-6	CASRSSGTGNNSPLHF	TGTGCCAGCAGATCCTCGGGGACGGGGAACAATTCACCCCTCCACTTT
TRBV27	.	few	13	TRBJ2-3	CASTGGGRDTQYF	TGTGCCAGCACCGGGGGCGGGCGGGATACGCAGTATTTT
TRBV4-3	.	few	17	TRBJ2-7	CASSQGGFGSKSYEQYF	TGCGCCAGCAGCCAAGGCGGCTTTGGTTCGAAATCCTACGAGCAGTACTTC
TRBV18	.	.	15	TRBJ1-1	CASSPPRGWDTEAFF	TGTGCCAGCTCACCACCCAGGGGCTGGGACACTGAAGCTTTCTTT
TRBV5-1	.	few	12	TRBJ2-7	CASSLWESEQYF	TGCGCCAGCAGCTTGTGGGAGAGCGAGCAGTACTTC
TRBV7-6	.	.	13	TRBJ1-6	CASSLAPNSPLHF	TGTGCCAGCAGCTTAGCGCCGAATTCACCCCTCCACTTT
TRBV19	.	.	12	TRBJ2-5	CASSNSMETQYF	TGTGCCAGTAGTAATTCCATGGAGACCCAGTACTTC
TRBV12-3/TRBV12-4	.	few	14	TRBJ1-2	CASTSGQQLYGYTF	TGTGCCAGCACCTCGGGACAACAACTCTATGGCTACACCTTC
TRBV5-1	.	many	12	TRBJ1-1	CASSLDSYEAFF	TGCGCCAGCAGCCTGGACAGCTATGAAGCTTTCTTT
TRBV7-6	.	many	16	TRBJ1-5	CASSLWPASVDQPQHF	TGTGCCAGCAGCTTATGGCCGGCTAGTGTGGATCAGCCCCAGCATTTT
TRBV3-1	.	.	13	TRBJ2-7	CASSLTESYEQYF	TGTGCCAGCAGCCTTACCGAGTCCTACGAGCAGTACTTC
TRBV12-3/TRBV12-4	.	few	14	TRBJ1-2	CASTQNVSPYGYTF	TGTGCCAGCACCCAAAACGTTTCTCCCTATGGCTACACCTTC
TRBV20-1	.	.	13	TRBJ2-7	CSARARFSYEQYF	TGCAGTGCTAGAGCCAGGTTCTCCTACGAGCAGTACTTC
TRBV21-1	.	.	14	TRBJ2-7	CASSKPDRGLEQYF	TGTGCCAGCAGCAAACCGGACAGGGGATTAGAGCAGTACTTC
TRBV4-2	.	.	14	TRBJ2-7	CASSQARGSYEQYF	TGTGCCAGCAGCCAAGCCCGGGGTTCCTACGAGCAGTACTTC
TRBV20-1	.	.	13	TRBJ1-2	CSASIRRSYGYTF	TGCAGTGCTAGTATCCGGAGAAGTTATGGCTACACCTTC
TRBV12-3/TRBV12-4	.	few	13	TRBJ1-1	CASSLDTGTEAFF	TGTGCCAGCAGTTTAGATACGGGGACTGAAGCTTTCTTT
TRBV7-9	TRBD1	few	14	TRBJ1-1	CASSTGTGAFEAFF	TGTGCCAGCAGCACAGGGACAGGGGCGTTTGAAGCTTTCTTT
TRBV2	TRBD2	few	14	TRBJ2-5	CASSRTSNQETQYF	TGTGCCAGCTCCAGGACTAGCAACCAAGAGACCCAGTACTTC
TRBV24-1	.	few	14	TRBJ2-3	CATASRGGTDTQYF	TGTGCCACCGCCTCGAGGGGCGGCACAGATACGCAGTATTTT
TRBV6-6	TRBD1	few	12	TRBJ2-4	CASSSQGPIQYF	TGTGCCAGCAGCTCACAGGGGCCCATTCAGTACTTC
TRBV5-1	TRBD1	.	14	TRBJ2-5	CASSWTGARETQYF	TGCGCCAGCAGCTGGACAGGGGCTAGGGAGACCCAGTACTTC
TRBV4-2	TRBD2	few	16	TRBJ2-7	CASSQGGVAGYIEQYF	TGTGCCAGCAGCCAAGGCGGGGTAGCGGGATATATCGAGCAGTACTTC